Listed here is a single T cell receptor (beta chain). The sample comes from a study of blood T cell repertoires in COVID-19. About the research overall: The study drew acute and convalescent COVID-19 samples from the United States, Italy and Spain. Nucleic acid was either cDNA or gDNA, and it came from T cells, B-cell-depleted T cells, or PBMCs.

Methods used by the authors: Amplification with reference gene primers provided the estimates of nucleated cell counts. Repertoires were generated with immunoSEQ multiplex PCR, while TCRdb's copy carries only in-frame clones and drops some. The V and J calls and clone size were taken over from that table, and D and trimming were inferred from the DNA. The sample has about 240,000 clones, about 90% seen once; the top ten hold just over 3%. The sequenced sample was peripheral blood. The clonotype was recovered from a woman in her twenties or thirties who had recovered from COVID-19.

The chain's CDR3 is CSGRHERKLFF. The CDR3, as DNA: TGCAGCGGTCGACATGAACGGAAACTGTTTTTT. The chain uses TRBV29-1 and TRBJ1-4; D gene ambiguous. The germline V gene has CDR1 SQVTM and CDR2 ANQGSEA. V lost 7 bases and J 11 bases, leaving 14 bases between the germline ends. This CDR3 contains 11 residues.